The 14 T cell receptor beta chains below were found in one sample sequenced in a study of cytomegalovirus exposure and HLA in healthy donors. Primers: 60 Vbeta forward and 13 Jbeta reverse. The data were produced by immunoSEQ multiplex PCR, yet TCRdb's version contains in-frame clones alone and is incomplete. Altogether 210,000 or so clones are present, 77% being singletons, with the ten largest covering 2.5% to 3.5%. The sequencing sample was made of PBMCs. Receptor source: a woman aged 55-70 years in good health and CMV-seropositive.

This clone showed up just a few times. In the same sample, other DNA sequences code for this CDR3. The rearrangement joins TRBV5-1 to TRBJ1-1, with a tentative D call TRBD1 (5 bases). CDR3 size: 13 residues. Germline-derived CDR1 and CDR2 are SGHRS and YFSETQ. Trimming took off 3 bases at V and 1 base at J, with 7 bases between the two ends. The CDR3 protein is CASSSQGNTEAFF. CDR3 DNA: TGCGCCAGCAGCTCTCAGGGGAACACTGAAGCTTTCTTT.

A few counts support this clone. This sequence joins TRBV11-2 and TRBJ1-2, with TRBD1 matching 8 bases. The CDR3 spans 15 residues. V lost 1 base, J lost 8 bases, and 9 bases stayed unmatched. The germline gives CDR1 SGHAT, CDR2 FQNNGV. CDR3 amino acids: CASSLAGTGSGGYTF. The CDR3 DNA reads TGTGCCAGCAGCTTAGCCGGGACAGGCTCTGGCGGCTACACCTTC.

The chain couples TRBV2 to TRBJ2-5; no reliable D call. The CDR3 has 14 residues. The V gene's germline CDR1 is SNHLY and CDR2 FYNNEI. The V end lost 2 bases, the J end lost 7 bases, and 14 bases lay between the germline ends. Written as DNA, the CDR3 is TGTGCCAGCAGTGAAAGCCCCGGCGCAGGGACCCAGTACTTC. It is translated as CASSESPGAGTQYF.

This clone appeared a few times. The gene calls are TRBV27 and TRBJ2-2; 13 nucleotides align to TRBD2. Germline V lookup: CDR1 MNHEY, CDR2 SMNVEV (reference sequence). This CDR3 region has 17 residues. J lost 4 bases, V lost 4 bases, and 6 bases had no gene match. CDR3 in amino acids: CASSSLAGGGSTGELFF. In DNA form, the CDR3 reads TGTGCCAGCAGTTCACTAGCGGGGGGGGGTAGCACCGGGGAGCTGTTTTTT.

This clone was recorded once. V usage is TRBV7-9 and J usage is TRBJ2-5; 11 bases match TRBD2. The CDR3 sequence is 17 residues long. Germline V lookup: CDR1 SEHNR, CDR2 FQNEAQ (reference sequence). Unmatched junction bases numbered 8, after V lost 5 bases and J lost 0 bases. The CDR3 region is CASSPGTSGLYQETQYF. The CDR3 coding sequence is TGTGCCAGCAGCCCAGGGACTAGCGGCTTGTACCAAGAGACCCAGTACTTC. The full variable domain, in which reference TRBV7-9 and TRBJ2-5 provide the parts outside the CDR3, is DTGVSQNPRHKITKRGQNVTFRCDPISEHNRLYWYRQTLGQGPEFLTYFQNEAQLEKSRLLSDRFSAERPKGSFSTLEIQRTEQGDSAMYLCASSPGTSGLYQETQYFGPGTRLLVL.

This chain uses TRBV5-6 with TRBJ1-2; D ambiguous. Trimming took 0 bases from V and 2 from J, leaving 11 bases between them. CDR1 and CDR2 from the germline V gene are SGHDT and YYEEEE. The CDR3 sequence is 15 residues long. CDR3 DNA: TGTGCCAGCAGCTTGGGGGGAGCTTCGAACTATGGCTACACCTTC. It translates to CASSLGGASNYGYTF.

The chain couples TRBV19 to TRBJ2-1, with 10 bases fitting TRBD1. This CDR3 spans 15 amino acids. The J segment lost 7 bases and the V segment lost 6 bases, leaving 9 bases of the junction unmatched. CDR1 is LNHDA, CDR2 SQIVND, per germline (reference sequence). The chain's CDR3 is CASRIYDRGRNEQFF. The CDR3 DNA reads TGTGCCAGTAGGATATATGACAGGGGGCGGAATGAGCAGTTCTTC.

The V gene is TRBV29-1, the J gene TRBJ1-2; D ambiguous. This CDR3 region has 13 residues. Germline V CDR1 and CDR2: SQVTM, ANQGSEA. Trimming shortened V by 6 bases and J by 1 base, and 12 bases separated the two germline ends. CDR3 in DNA: TGCAGCGTGACGCAGGAATTTAACTATGGCTACACCTTC. Amino acid sequence: CSVTQEFNYGYTF.

This clone was counted a few times. The genes are TRBV2 and TRBJ2-7; 7 bases fit TRBD2. The V gene end was trimmed by 8 bases and the J gene end by 0 bases; junction bases not matched to a gene: 7. Germline CDR1 reads SNHLY; CDR2 reads FYNNEI. The CDR3 spans 14 residues. The CDR3 coding sequence is TGTGCCAGCCGTCTGGGCGGGAGCTCCTACGAGCAGTACTTC. As protein: CASRLGGSSYEQYF.

This clone was observed a handful of times. The chain links TRBV9 to TRBJ2-5; 10 positions agree with TRBD2. The ends lost 3 bases at V and 3 bases at J; junction bases unmatched: 5. CDR1 is SGDLS and CDR2 is YYNGEE in the germline V gene. This CDR3 contains 15 residues. The CDR3 nucleotides read TGTGCCAGCAGCGGCGCCGGGACTAGCGAAGAGACCCAGTACTTC. This translates into CASSGAGTSEETQYF.

V usage is TRBV9 and J usage is TRBJ2-3; 8 bases line up with TRBD1. The germline gives CDR1 SGDLS, CDR2 YYNGEE. V lost 0 bases to trimming and J lost 3 bases; unmatched junction nucleotides: 9. The CDR3 is 17 residues long. For the CDR3, the DNA is TGTGCCAGCAGCGTAGGTCATGTGGACAGGGAAACAGATACGCAGTATTTT. Protein: CASSVGHVDRETDTQYF.

V and J are TRBV11-3 and TRBJ2-2; the match to TRBD2 covers 12 bases. This CDR3 spans 15 amino acids. J was trimmed by 5 bases and V by 4 bases; bases with no gene match: 2. In germline, CDR1 is SGHNT, CDR2 YENEEA. The chain's CDR3 is CASSSSGRGTGELFF. The CDR3, as DNA: TGTGCCAGCAGCTCTAGCGGGAGGGGGACCGGGGAGCTGTTTTTT.

V usage is TRBV7-9 and J usage is TRBJ2-1; unclear D gene. The V and J ends lost 1 base and 13 bases respectively, with 8 bases between them. CDR3 length: 11 residues. The germline V gene has CDR1 SEHNR and CDR2 FQNEAQ (reference sequence). CDR3 bases: TGTGCCAGCAGCTTAGGACTTGGCCAGTTCTTC. Translation: CASSLGLGQFF.

The rearrangement joins TRBV29-1 to TRBJ2-3; 10 positions match TRBD2. J was trimmed by 8 bases and V by 7 bases; bases with no gene match: 18. Germline V gene lookup returns CDR1 SQVTM and CDR2 ANQGSEA. The CDR3 totals 16 residues. In DNA, the CDR3 is TGCAGCGGGACGTTGGTAGCGGGGGGCCCCCGGGCTACGCAGTATTTT. Translated: CSGTLVAGGPRATQYF.